This TCR beta chain originates from a study of STAT5B mutations in CD4+ large granular lymphocyte leukemia. Assay used: immunoSEQ multiplex PCR; TCRdb lists only in-frame clones, some missing. The sample holds around 21,000 clones, approximately 75% seen once. From germline, CDR1 is MNHEY and CDR2 SMNVEV (reference sequence). J lost 5 bases, V lost 5 bases, and 3 bases had no gene match. CDR3 length equals 14 residues. Of note for this clone: What it recognizes is unknown.

Whole-study results and caveats: Top patient clones used TRBV06 genes more often: 8/27 versus 2/35 in controls.

The V and J genes are TRBV27 and TRBJ1-6; TRBD1 agrees at 7 bases. The sample was CD4+ T cells from blood buffy coats. This receptor was taken from a human donor in good health. The CDR3 loop is CASSLQGNNSPLHF. As DNA, the CDR3 is TGTGCCAGCAGTCTACAGGGGAATAATTCACCCCTCCACTTT.